A single sample is the source of the 30 T cell receptor beta chains below, sequenced in a study of T cell changes during pregnancy in multiple sclerosis. Sequenced by immunoSEQ multiplex PCR; TCRdb stores in-frame clones only, minus some. This table has under 40,000 clones, about 90% appearing once. The starting material was CD4+ T cells from peripheral blood mononuclear cells, obtained in the third trimester of pregnancy. These receptor sequences come from a female donor in good health, enrolled as a control in a pregnancy study.

The rearrangement uses TRBV23-1 and TRBJ2-3; perhaps TRBD1 as D (5 bases). TRBV23-1 is designated an ORF whose function remains uncertain. This CDR3 comprises 16 residues. V dropped 4 bases and J dropped 1 base, with 15 bases sitting between them. CDR3 protein: CASSPPRVRGTDTQYF. The CDR3 nucleotides are TGCGCCAGCAGTCCCCCCAGGGTCCGGGGCACAGATACGCAGTATTTT.

About this clone itself: Other DNA sequences within the sample encode an identical CDR3. The J gene is TRBJ1-5, the V gene TRBV6-1; no clear D. Trimming stripped 0 bases from V and 5 bases from J, with 5 bases between. In germline, CDR1 is MNHNS, CDR2 SASEGT. The CDR3 has 13 residues. The CDR3 spells CASSEAFDQPQHF. The CDR3 coding sequence is TGTGCCAGCAGTGAAGCTTTCGATCAGCCCCAGCATTTT.

The chain uses TRBV5-1 and TRBJ1-2, with D possibly being TRBD1 (5 bases). This CDR3 has 14 amino acids. Deletions cut 1 base from V and 6 bases from J, with 13 bases between. In germline, CDR1 is SGHRS, CDR2 YFSETQ. The CDR3 here is CASSLSGKKDGYTF. CDR3 sequence (DNA): TGCGCCAGCAGCTTGTCAGGGAAGAAGGATGGCTACACCTTC.

The CDR3 here is CASSLLAGVGLPGELFF. CDR3 DNA: TGTGCCAGCAGCCTTCTGGCGGGAGTGGGCCTCCCCGGGGAGCTGTTTTTT. This chain uses TRBV4-2 with TRBJ2-2, with 7 positions matching TRBD2. The germline gives CDR1 LGHNA, CDR2 YNFKEQ. The CDR3 covers 17 residues. V shed 4 bases and J 6 bases; nucleotides not matched to a gene: 14.

V and J are TRBV9 and TRBJ2-5; 10 bases line up with TRBD1. Trimming removed 1 base from V and 2 bases from J; junction bases left unmatched: 5. Germline assignment: CDR1 SGDLS and CDR2 YYNGEE. CDR3 length: 16 amino acids. CDR3 in DNA: TGTGCCAGCAGCGTATATGACAGGGGGCGTCAAGAGACCCAGTACTTC. Protein sequence: CASSVYDRGRQETQYF.

This sequence joins TRBV27 and TRBJ2-7; the match to TRBD1 covers 9 bases. Germline V gene lookup returns CDR1 MNHEY and CDR2 SMNVEV (reference sequence). Trimming at V came to 1 base and at J to 3 bases, leaving 7 bases not matched to a gene. The CDR3 contains 16 residues. The CDR3 sequence is CASSLLGQGSSYEQYF. The CDR3 DNA follows: TGTGCCAGCAGTTTATTGGGACAGGGATCCAGCTACGAGCAGTACTTC.

The chain joins TRBV19 to TRBJ1-3; D possibly corresponds to TRBD1 (6 bases). Trimming pared 5 bases from V and 3 bases from J, leaving 11 bases between. This CDR3 region has 14 residues. From germline, CDR1 is LNHDA and CDR2 SQIVND (reference sequence). The CDR3 reads CASSPTGRGNTIYF. The DNA of the CDR3 is TGTGCCAGTAGTCCGACAGGACGTGGAAACACCATATATTTT. Full variable domain (rest looked up from reference TRBV19 and TRBJ1-3): DGGITQSPKYLFRKEGQNVTLSCEQNLNHDAMYWYRQDPGQGLRLIYYSQIVNDFQKGDIAEGYSVSREKKESFPLTVTSAQKNPTAFYLCASSPTGRGNTIYFGEGSWLTVV.

The J gene is TRBJ2-5, the V gene TRBV6-1, with 7 bases fitting TRBD1. The CDR3 is made up of 14 amino acids. J was trimmed by 0 bases and V by 5 bases; bases with no gene match: 3. Germline V gives CDR1 MNHNS, CDR2 SASEGT. The CDR3 DNA reads as TGTGCCAGCAGTACAGGGGCGCACCAAGAGACCCAGTACTTC. This translates into CASSTGAHQETQYF.

The chain uses TRBV7-9 and TRBJ2-5, with TRBD1 matching 9 bases. The CDR3 is made up of 16 amino acids. J was trimmed by 5 bases and V by 5 bases; bases with no gene match: 12. The germline V gene encodes CDR1 SEHNR and CDR2 FQNEAQ (reference sequence). CDR3: CASSPPDRGYMETQYF. The DNA of the CDR3 is TGTGCCAGCAGCCCTCCGGACAGGGGATATATGGAGACCCAGTACTTC.

The chain joins TRBV7-9 to TRBJ1-1; 10 nucleotides line up with TRBD1. Trimming took 2 bases from V and 6 from J; bases not matched to a gene: 3. Germline loops: CDR1 SEHNR, CDR2 FQNEAQ (reference sequence). The CDR3 consists of 14 residues. CDR3 bases: TGTGCCAGCAGCTTAATCGACAGGGGGCCTGAAGCTTTCTTT. Translated: CASSLIDRGPEAFF.

The rearrangement links TRBV19 to TRBJ1-1, with a possible D match to TRBD1 (5 bases). V shed 3 bases and J shed 10 bases, with 15 bases lying between them. In germline, CDR1 is LNHDA, CDR2 SQIVND (reference sequence). There are 13 residues in the CDR3. CDR3 sequence reads: CASSIGAGARAFF. The CDR3 bases are TGTGCCAGTAGTATTGGAGCTGGGGCACGAGCTTTCTTT.

The chain carries TRBV5-4 and TRBJ2-7; the match to TRBD1 covers 7 bases. Germline V lookup: CDR1 SGHNT, CDR2 YYREEE (reference sequence). J gave up 5 bases and V 4 bases, and 6 bases lay outside the gene matches. CDR3 size: 13 residues. The CDR3 protein is CASSLRGLDEQYF. The CDR3 region has the DNA TGTGCCAGCAGCCTGAGGGGGCTGGACGAGCAGTACTTC.

This chain uses TRBV6-1 with TRBJ2-3, with 10 nucleotides matching TRBD2. Trimming at V came to 4 bases and at J to 7 bases, leaving 8 bases not matched to a gene. The CDR3 covers 15 residues. Germline CDR1 MNHNS, CDR2 SASEGT. Here the CDR3 DNA reads TGTGCCAGCAGTGGAACGACTAGCGGGTCGAATACGCAGTATTTT. This translates into CASSGTTSGSNTQYF.

The V and J genes are TRBV4-1 and TRBJ2-7; D is perhaps TRBD1 (5 bases). Trimming stripped 0 bases from V and 9 bases from J, with 12 bases between. Germline V gives CDR1 MGHRA, CDR2 YSYEKL. The CDR3 is 13 residues long. This CDR3 is CASSQDLSRGQYF. The CDR3 coding sequence is TGCGCCAGCAGCCAAGATCTTTCTAGGGGGCAGTACTTC.

The V call is TRBV13, the J call TRBJ2-7; 9 nucleotides agree with TRBD2. The CDR3 is 15 amino acids. After removal of 6 bases from V and 0 bases from J, the junction contained 6 bases not matched to a gene. The germline CDR1 and CDR2 sequences are PRHDT and FYEKMQ (reference sequence). CDR3 loop: CASSLLAGSSYEQYF. CDR3 nucleotide sequence: TGTGCCAGCAGTTTACTAGCGGGTAGCTCCTACGAGCAGTACTTC. The full variable domain, with the rest looked up from reference TRBV13 and TRBJ2-7, is AAGVIQSPRHLIKEKRETATLKCYPIPRHDTVYWYQQGPGQDPQFLISFYEKMQSDKGSIPDRFSAQQFSDYHSELNMSSLELGDSALYFCASSLLAGSSYEQYFGPGTRLTVT.

The chain employs TRBV9 and TRBJ2-5, with TRBD2 identical over 15 bases. The V and J ends lost 4 bases and 4 bases, in that order; junction bases with no gene match: 5. CDR3 length: 16 residues. Per germline, CDR1 SGDLS and CDR2 YYNGEE. CDR3 DNA sequence: TGTGCCAGCAGCCCGTGGACTAGCGGGAGGGGAGAGACCCAGTACTTC. Encoded protein: CASSPWTSGRGETQYF.

The chain carries TRBV6-4 and TRBJ1-2; no definite D call. The germline CDR1 and CDR2 sequences are MRHNA and SNTAGT. CDR3 size: 17 residues. Trimming stripped 0 bases from V and 2 bases from J, with 16 bases between. In DNA form, the CDR3 reads TGTGCCAGCAGTGACTCAGCCCGGGTGATCCAAAACTATGGCTACACCTTC. This encodes CASSDSARVIQNYGYTF.

The rearrangement joins TRBV27 to TRBJ2-3, with 11 bases fitting TRBD2. The CDR3 has 19 residues. Trimming at V came to 4 bases and at J to 0 bases, leaving 12 bases not matched to a gene. Per the germline V gene, CDR1 is MNHEY and CDR2 is SMNVEV (reference sequence). This CDR3 reads CASSYKGTGLAASTDTQYF. As DNA, the CDR3 is TGTGCCAGCAGTTATAAGGGAACGGGACTAGCGGCGAGCACAGATACGCAGTATTTT.

The chain employs TRBV5-3 and TRBJ1-3; D remains unclear. TRBV5-3 is an open reading frame whose function is uncertain. The CDR3 spans 21 residues. The germline V and J ends were trimmed by 4 bases and 1 base, with 30 bases remaining between them. The CDR3 sequence: CARSRGFFHEPRYFSGNTIYF. CDR3 in DNA: TGTGCCAGAAGCCGAGGTTTTTTTCACGAACCTCGATACTTTTCTGGAAACACCATATATTTT.

As DNA, the CDR3 is TGTGCCATCAGTGTAGACAGGGTCGGAGAAGCTTTCTTT. Its translation: CAISVDRVGEAFF. The rearrangement joins TRBV10-3 to TRBJ1-1; TRBD1 aligns across 7 bases. J was trimmed by 8 bases and V by 4 bases; bases with no gene match: 7. The CDR3 contains 13 residues. Germline lookup yields CDR1 ENHRY and CDR2 SYGVKD.

This rearrangement joins TRBV7-9 to TRBJ1-1, with D possibly TRBD1 on 6 matching bases. Germline loops: CDR1 SEHNR, CDR2 FQNEAQ (reference sequence). The CDR3 spans 13 residues. V gave up 5 bases and J gave up 13 bases, with 20 bases separating them. CDR3 in amino acids: CASSAGTTGWGFF. The CDR3 DNA follows: TGTGCCAGCAGCGCCGGCACGACAGGTTGGGGTTTCTTT.

CDR3 coding DNA: TGTGCCAGTAGTCCCACAGGGACTGAAGCTTTCTTT. Encoded protein: CASSPTGTEAFF. The chain employs TRBV19 and TRBJ1-1, with D tentatively TRBD1 (6 bases). Germline lookup yields CDR1 LNHDA and CDR2 SQIVND (reference sequence). The CDR3 contains 12 residues. V lost 5 bases, J lost 5 bases, and 9 bases lay in between.

The chain couples TRBV28 to TRBJ2-5; tentative D call: TRBD2 (6 bases). Trimming stripped 3 bases from V and 5 bases from J, with 13 bases between. Germline CDR1 MDHEN, CDR2 SYDVKM. The CDR3 spans 14 residues. CDR3 coding DNA: TGTGCCAGCAGTTTTGTCGGGAGTGGGGAGACCCAGTACTTC. This sequence encodes CASSFVGSGETQYF.

The chain joins TRBV27 to TRBJ1-2, with TRBD1 identical over 11 bases. This CDR3 is 13 amino acids long. Germline CDR1 and CDR2: MNHEY and SMNVEV (reference sequence). With 6 bases clipped from V and 8 bases from J, the junction kept 5 bases outside the gene matches. The CDR3 loop is CASRDRGLGGYTF. CDR3 DNA: TGTGCCAGCAGGGACAGGGGGCTAGGAGGCTACACCTTC.

This chain links TRBV28 with TRBJ1-1; 9 nucleotides agree with TRBD1. The CDR3 loop spans 16 amino acids. Germline CDR1 is MDHEN and CDR2 is SYDVKM. V lost 8 bases and J lost 0; bases outside the gene matches: 10. This chain's CDR3 is CASRTGGAGMNTEAFF. As DNA, the CDR3 is TGTGCCAGCCGAACAGGGGGCGCCGGGATGAACACTGAAGCTTTCTTT.

The V call is TRBV9, the J call TRBJ2-3, with TRBD2 matching 11 bases. CDR1 is SGDLS and CDR2 is YYNGEE in the germline V gene. The CDR3 runs to 17 residues. The V and J ends lost 2 bases and 2 bases, in that order; junction bases with no gene match: 7. The CDR3 loop reads CASSVGSGGAVTDTQYF. For the CDR3, the DNA is TGTGCCAGCAGCGTTGGTAGCGGGGGGGCGGTCACAGATACGCAGTATTTT.

This rearrangement joins TRBV7-2 to TRBJ1-1; possible D gene TRBD1, 5 bases. V was pared by 5 bases and J by 4 bases, with 17 bases between. The CDR3 runs to 15 residues. Germline assignment: CDR1 SGHTA and CDR2 FQGNSA. The CDR3, as DNA: TGTGCCAGCAGCCGAACAGGAGTCTCGGGCACTGAAGCTTTCTTT. It yields the protein CASSRTGVSGTEAFF.

The chain links TRBV18 to TRBJ2-5; the D gene is possibly TRBD1 (6 bases). Trimming took 2 bases from V and 5 from J, leaving 12 bases between them. The CDR3 contains 14 residues. Looked up from germline, CDR1 is KGHSH and CDR2 is LQKENI. The chain's CDR3 is CASSPGQYSETQYF. CDR3 DNA sequence: TGTGCCAGCTCACCAGGACAGTATTCGGAGACCCAGTACTTC.

The genes are TRBV6-6 and TRBJ1-1; D not certain. The V end was cut by 6 bases, the J end by 2 bases, with 16 bases between. CDR3 size: 15 residues. The germline CDR1 and CDR2 sequences are MNHNY and SVGAGI (reference sequence). The CDR3 region is CASREGVWGNTEAFF. As DNA, the CDR3 is TGTGCCAGCAGAGAGGGTGTCTGGGGAAACACTGAAGCTTTCTTT.

The rearrangement uses TRBV4-1 and TRBJ2-2; D gene unclear. The length of the CDR3 is 18 residues. CDR1 and CDR2 from the germline V gene are MGHRA and YSYEKL. The V end lost 0 bases, the J end lost 0 bases, and 14 bases lay between the germline ends. This CDR3 is CASSQDLESASNTGELFF. In DNA form, the CDR3 reads TGCGCCAGCAGCCAAGATCTCGAGTCCGCTTCGAACACCGGGGAGCTGTTTTTT.